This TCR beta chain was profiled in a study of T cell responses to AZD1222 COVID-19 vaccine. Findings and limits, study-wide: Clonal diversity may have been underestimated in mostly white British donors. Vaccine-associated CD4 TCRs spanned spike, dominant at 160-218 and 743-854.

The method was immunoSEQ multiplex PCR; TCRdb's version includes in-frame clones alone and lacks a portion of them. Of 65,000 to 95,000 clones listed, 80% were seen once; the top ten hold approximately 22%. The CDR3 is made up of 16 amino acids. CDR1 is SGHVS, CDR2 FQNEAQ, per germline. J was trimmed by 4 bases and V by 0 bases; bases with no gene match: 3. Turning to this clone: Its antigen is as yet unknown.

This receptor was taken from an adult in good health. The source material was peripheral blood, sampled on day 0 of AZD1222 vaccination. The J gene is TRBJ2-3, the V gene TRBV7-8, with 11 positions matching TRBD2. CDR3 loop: CASSLATSGRADTQYF. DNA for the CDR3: TGTGCCAGCAGCTTAGCCACTAGCGGGAGAGCAGATACGCAGTATTTT.